The clone carrying this TCR beta chain came up many times. Used for diagnoses were clinical symptoms, serum thyroxine and TRAb, thyroid ultrasound and orbital computed tomography. Isolation of PBMCs was performed on about 10 ml fresh peripheral blood. Researchers amplified the TCR beta CDR3 regions from RNA transcripts. First-round RT-PCR targeting the TCR CDR3 was performed with the HTBI primer set. TCRdb re-called the multiplex PCR reads with MiXCR, one entry per CDR3 protein. The table shows a few hundred thousand distinct CDR3 sequences, with 20% to 25% occurring only once. The data were obtained in a study of T cells in Graves' hyperthyroidism and ophthalmopathy. For the study at large: Peripheral blood collection took place at initial diagnosis, before any treatment.

From germline, CDR1 is MNHNY and CDR2 SVGAGI (reference sequence). Trimming cost V 0 bases and J 1 base; bases outside gene matches: 12. This CDR3 region has 18 residues. This chain uses TRBV6-6 with TRBJ2-7; 7 bases line up with TRBD1. This clonotype was obtained from a woman in her 70s with Graves' ophthalmopathy. Source material: blood. This chain's CDR3 is CASSYSGSRQGASYEQYF. The CDR3 DNA is TGTGCCAGCAGTTACTCAGGGTCGAGACAGGGCGCATCCTACGAGCAGTACTTC.